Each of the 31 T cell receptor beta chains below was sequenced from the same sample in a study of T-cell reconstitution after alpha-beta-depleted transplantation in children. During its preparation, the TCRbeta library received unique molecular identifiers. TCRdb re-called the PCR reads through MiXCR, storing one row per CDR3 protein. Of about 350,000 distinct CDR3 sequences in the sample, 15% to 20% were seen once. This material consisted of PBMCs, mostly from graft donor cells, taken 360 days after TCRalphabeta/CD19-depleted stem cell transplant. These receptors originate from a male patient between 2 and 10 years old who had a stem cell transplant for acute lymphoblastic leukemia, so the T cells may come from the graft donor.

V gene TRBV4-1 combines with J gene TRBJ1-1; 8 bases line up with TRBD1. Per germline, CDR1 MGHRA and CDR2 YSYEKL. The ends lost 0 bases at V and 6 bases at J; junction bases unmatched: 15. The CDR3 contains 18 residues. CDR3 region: CASSQDQGRGRRGSEAFF. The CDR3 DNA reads TGCGCCAGCAGCCAAGACCAGGGCAGGGGGCGCAGAGGGTCTGAAGCTTTCTTT.

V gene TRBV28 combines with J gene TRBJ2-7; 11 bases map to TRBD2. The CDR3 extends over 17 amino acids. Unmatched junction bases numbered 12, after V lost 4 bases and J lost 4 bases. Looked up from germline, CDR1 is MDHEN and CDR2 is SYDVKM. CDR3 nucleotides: TGTGCCAGCAGTTACGGGACTAGCGGTTGTGTAGGGTACGAGCAGTACTTC. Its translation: CASSYGTSGCVGYEQYF.

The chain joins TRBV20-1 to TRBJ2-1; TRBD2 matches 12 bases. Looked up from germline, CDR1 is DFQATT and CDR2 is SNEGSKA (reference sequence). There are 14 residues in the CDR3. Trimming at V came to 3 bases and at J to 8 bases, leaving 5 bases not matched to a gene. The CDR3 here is CSASGLAGYDEQFF. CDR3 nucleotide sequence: TGCAGTGCTAGTGGACTAGCGGGATATGATGAGCAGTTCTTC.

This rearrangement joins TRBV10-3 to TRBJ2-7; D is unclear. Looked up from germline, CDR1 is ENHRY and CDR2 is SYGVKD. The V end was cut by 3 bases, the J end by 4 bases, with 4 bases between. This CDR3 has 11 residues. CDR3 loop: CAISEGYEQYF. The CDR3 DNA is TGTGCCATCAGTGAAGGGTACGAGCAGTACTTC.

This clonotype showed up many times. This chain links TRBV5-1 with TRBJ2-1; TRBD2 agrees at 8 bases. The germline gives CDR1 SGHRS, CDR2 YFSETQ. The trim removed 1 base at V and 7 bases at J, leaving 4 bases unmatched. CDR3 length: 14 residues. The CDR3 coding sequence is TGCGCCAGCAGCTTGAGCGGGAGCGGTAATGAGCAGTTCTTC. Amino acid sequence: CASSLSGSGNEQFF.

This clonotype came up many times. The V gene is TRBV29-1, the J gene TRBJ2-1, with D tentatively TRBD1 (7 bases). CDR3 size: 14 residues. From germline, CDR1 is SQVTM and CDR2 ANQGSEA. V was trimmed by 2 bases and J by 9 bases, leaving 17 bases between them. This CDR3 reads CSVERYRQGGEQFF. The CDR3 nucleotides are TGCAGCGTTGAAAGGTACCGACAGGGAGGTGAGCAGTTCTTC.

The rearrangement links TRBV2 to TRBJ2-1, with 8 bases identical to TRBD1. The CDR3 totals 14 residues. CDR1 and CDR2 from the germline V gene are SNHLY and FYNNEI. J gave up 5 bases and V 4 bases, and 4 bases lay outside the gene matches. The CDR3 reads CASSGQGYNNEQFF. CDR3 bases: TGTGCCAGCAGTGGACAGGGGTATAACAATGAGCAGTTCTTC.

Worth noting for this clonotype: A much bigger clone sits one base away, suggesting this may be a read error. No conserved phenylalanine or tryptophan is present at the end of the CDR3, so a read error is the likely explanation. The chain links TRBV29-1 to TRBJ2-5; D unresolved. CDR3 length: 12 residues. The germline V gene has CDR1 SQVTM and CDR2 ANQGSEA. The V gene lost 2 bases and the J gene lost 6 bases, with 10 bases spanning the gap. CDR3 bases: TGCAGCGTTGAACCGGCAGAACAGACCCAGTACTTG. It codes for CSVEPAEQTQYL.

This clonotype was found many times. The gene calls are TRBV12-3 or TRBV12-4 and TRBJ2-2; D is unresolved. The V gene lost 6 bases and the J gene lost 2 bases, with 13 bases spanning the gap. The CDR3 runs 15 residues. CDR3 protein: CASSSAGPNTGELFF. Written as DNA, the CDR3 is TGTGCCAGCAGCTCAGCAGGACCCAACACCGGGGAGCTGTTTTTT.

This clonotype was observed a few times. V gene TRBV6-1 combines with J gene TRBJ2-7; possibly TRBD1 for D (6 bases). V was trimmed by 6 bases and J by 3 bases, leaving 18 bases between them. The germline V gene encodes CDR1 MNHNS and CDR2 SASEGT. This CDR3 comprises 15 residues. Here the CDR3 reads CASSSRGAKVYEQYF. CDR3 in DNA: TGTGCCAGCAGCAGCAGGGGCGCGAAGGTCTACGAGCAGTACTTC.

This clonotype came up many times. Here the CDR3 reads CASNRQGAGNTIYF. CDR3 nucleotide sequence: TGTGCCAGCAATCGGCAGGGGGCTGGAAACACCATATATTTT. This chain joins TRBV12-3 or TRBV12-4 and TRBJ1-3, with 7 bases fitting TRBD1. The CDR3 extends over 14 amino acids. V was pared by 7 bases and J by 2 bases, with 5 bases of the junction left unmatched.

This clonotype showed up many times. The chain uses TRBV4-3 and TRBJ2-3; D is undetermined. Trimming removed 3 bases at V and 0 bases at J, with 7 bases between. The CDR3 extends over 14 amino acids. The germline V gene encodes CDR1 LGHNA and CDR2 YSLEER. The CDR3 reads CASSHPASTDTQYF. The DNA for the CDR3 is TGCGCCAGCAGCCACCCGGCCAGCACAGATACGCAGTATTTT.

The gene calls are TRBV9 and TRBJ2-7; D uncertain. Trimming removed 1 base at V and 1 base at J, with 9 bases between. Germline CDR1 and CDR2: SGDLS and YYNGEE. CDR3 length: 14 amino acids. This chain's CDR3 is CASSVSGISYEQYF. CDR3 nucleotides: TGTGCCAGCAGCGTATCTGGTATTTCCTACGAGCAGTACTTC. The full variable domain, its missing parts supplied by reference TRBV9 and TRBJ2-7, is DSGVTQTPKHLITATGQRVTLRCSPRSGDLSVYWYQQSLDQGLQFLIQYYNGEERAKGNILERFSAQQFPDLHSELNLSSLELGDSALYFCASSVSGISYEQYFGPGTRLTVT.

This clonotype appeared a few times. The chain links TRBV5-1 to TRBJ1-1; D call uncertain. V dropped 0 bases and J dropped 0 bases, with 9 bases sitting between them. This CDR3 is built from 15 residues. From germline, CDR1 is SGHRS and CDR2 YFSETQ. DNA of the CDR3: TGCGCCAGCAGCTTGGGGCCCGCCATGAACACTGAAGCTTTCTTT. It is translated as CASSLGPAMNTEAFF.

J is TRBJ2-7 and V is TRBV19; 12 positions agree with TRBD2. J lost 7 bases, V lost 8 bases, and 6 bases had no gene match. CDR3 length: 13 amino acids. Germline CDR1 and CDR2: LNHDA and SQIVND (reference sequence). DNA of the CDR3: TGTGCCAGTTTACTAGCGGGGGGCCCGGAGCAGTACTTC. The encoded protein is CASLLAGGPEQYF.

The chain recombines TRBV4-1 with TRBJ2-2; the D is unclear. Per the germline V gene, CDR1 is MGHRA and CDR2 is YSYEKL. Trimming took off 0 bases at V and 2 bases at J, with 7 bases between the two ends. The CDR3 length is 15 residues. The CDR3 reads CASSQDRANTGELFF. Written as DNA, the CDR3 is TGCGCCAGCAGCCAAGATCGGGCAAACACCGGGGAGCTGTTTTTT.

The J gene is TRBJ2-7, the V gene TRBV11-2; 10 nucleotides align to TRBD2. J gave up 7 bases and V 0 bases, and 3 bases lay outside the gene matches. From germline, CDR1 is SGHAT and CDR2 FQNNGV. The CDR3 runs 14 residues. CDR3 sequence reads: CASSLDRLAGEQYF. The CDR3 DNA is TGTGCCAGCAGCTTAGACCGACTAGCGGGTGAGCAGTACTTC.

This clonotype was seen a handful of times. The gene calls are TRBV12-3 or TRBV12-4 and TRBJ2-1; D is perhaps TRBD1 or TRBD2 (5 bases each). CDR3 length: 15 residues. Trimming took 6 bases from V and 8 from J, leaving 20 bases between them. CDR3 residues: CASRKIGRDVDEQFF. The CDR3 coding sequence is TGTGCCAGCAGGAAAATAGGCCGGGACGTCGATGAGCAGTTCTTC.

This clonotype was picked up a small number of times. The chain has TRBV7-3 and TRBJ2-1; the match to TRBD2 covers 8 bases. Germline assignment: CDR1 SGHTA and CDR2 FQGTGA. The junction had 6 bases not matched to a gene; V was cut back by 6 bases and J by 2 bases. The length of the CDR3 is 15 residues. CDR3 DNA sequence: TGTGCCAGCAGTCGAGCGGGAGATACCTACAATGAGCAGTTCTTC. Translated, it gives CASSRAGDTYNEQFF.

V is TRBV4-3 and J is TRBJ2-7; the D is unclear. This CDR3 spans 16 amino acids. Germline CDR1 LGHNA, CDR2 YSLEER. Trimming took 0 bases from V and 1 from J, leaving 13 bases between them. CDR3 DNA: TGCGCCAGCAGCCAAGATTATGGGTACGGATCCTACGAGCAGTACTTC. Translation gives CASSQDYGYGSYEQYF.

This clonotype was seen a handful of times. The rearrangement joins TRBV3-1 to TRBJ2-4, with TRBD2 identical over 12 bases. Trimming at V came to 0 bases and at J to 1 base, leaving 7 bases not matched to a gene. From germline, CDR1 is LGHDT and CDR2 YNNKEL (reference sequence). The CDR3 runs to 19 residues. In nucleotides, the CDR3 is TGTGCCAGCAGCCAAGATAGTTCAACTAGCGGGAGGGCCAAAAACATTCAGTACTTC. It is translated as CASSQDSSTSGRAKNIQYF.

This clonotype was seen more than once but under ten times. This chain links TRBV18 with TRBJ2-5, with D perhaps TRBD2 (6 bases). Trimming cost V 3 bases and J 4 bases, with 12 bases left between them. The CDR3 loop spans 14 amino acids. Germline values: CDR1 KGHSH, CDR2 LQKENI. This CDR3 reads CASSPTGVAETQYF. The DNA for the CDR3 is TGTGCCAGCTCACCCACGGGAGTCGCAGAGACCCAGTACTTC.

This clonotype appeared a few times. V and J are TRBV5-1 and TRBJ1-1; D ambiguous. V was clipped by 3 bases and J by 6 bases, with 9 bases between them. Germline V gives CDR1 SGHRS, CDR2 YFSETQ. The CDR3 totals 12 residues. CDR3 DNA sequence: TGCGCCAGCAGCTCCTCGGGTCCTGAAGCTTTCTTT. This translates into CASSSSGPEAFF.

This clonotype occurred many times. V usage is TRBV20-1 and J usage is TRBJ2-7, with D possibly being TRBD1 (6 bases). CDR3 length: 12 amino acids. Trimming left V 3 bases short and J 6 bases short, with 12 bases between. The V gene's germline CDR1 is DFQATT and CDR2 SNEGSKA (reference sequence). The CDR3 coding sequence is TGCAGTGCTAGGCCGGGACATAGCGAGCAGTACTTC. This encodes CSARPGHSEQYF.

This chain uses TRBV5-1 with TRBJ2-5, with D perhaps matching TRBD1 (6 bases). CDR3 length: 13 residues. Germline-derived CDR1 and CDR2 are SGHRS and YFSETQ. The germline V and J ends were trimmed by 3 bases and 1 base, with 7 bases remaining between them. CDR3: CASSWGLQETQYF. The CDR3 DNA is TGCGCCAGCAGCTGGGGGCTCCAAGAGACCCAGTACTTC. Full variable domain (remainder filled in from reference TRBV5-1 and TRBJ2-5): KAGVTQTPRYLIKTRGQQVTLSCSPISGHRSVSWYQQTPGQGLQFLFEYFSETQRNKGNFPGRFSGRQFSNSRSEMNVSTLELGDSALYLCASSWGLQETQYFGPGTRLLVL.

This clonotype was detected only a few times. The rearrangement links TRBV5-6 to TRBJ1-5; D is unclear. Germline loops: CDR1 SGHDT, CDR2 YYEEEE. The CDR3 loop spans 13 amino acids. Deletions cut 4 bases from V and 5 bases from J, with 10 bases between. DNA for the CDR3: TGTGCCAGCAGCCCGGATCAATATCAGCCCCAGCATTTT. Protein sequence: CASSPDQYQPQHF.

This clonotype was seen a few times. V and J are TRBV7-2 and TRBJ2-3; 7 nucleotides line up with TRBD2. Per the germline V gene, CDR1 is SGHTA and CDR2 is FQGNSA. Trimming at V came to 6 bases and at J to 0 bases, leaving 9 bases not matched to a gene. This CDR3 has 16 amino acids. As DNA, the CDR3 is TGTGCCAGCAGTCCAAACGGGAGGACTAGCACAGATACGCAGTATTTT. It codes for CASSPNGRTSTDTQYF. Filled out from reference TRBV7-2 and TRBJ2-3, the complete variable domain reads GAGVSQSPSNKVTEKGKDVELRCDPISGHTALYWYRQSLGQGLEFLIYFQGNSAPDKSGLPSDRFSAERTGGSVSTLTIQRTQQEDSAVYLCASSPNGRTSTDTQYFGPGTRLTVL.

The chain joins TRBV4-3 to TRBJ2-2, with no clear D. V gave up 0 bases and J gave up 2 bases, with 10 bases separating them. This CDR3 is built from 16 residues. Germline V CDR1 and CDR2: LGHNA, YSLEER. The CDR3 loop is CASSQEGAVNTGELFF. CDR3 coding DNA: TGCGCCAGCAGCCAAGAAGGTGCAGTTAACACCGGGGAGCTGTTTTTT.

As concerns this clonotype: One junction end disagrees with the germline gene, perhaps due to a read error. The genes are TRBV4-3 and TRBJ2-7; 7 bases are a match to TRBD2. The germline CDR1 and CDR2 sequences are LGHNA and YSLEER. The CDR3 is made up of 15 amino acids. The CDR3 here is CASSPSGGSPYEHYF. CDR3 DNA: TGCGCCAGCAGCCCGTCGGGCGGGAGCCCCTACGAGCATTACTTC.

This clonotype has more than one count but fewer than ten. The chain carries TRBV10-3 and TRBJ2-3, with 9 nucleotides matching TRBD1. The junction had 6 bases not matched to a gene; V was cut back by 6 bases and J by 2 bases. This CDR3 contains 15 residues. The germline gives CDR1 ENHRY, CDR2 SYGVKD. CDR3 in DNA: TGTGCCATCAGACCGGGACAGGGTGCCACAGATACGCAGTATTTT. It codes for CAIRPGQGATDTQYF.

CDR3 bases: TGTGCCAGCAGCTTAGGGATCGGGCGGAAGTATGGCTACACCTTC. It yields the protein CASSLGIGRKYGYTF. V and J are TRBV7-9 and TRBJ1-2, with D hard to call. The CDR3 is made up of 15 amino acids. CDR1 and CDR2 from the germline V gene are SEHNR and FQNEAQ (reference sequence). V lost 1 base to trimming and J lost 5 bases, with 14 bases between them.